Sequencing of this TCR beta chain was carried out in a study of control samples from healthy donors and cancer patients. Trimming pared 4 bases from V and 12 bases from J, leaving 15 bases between. Germline V gene sequence: CDR1 LGHDT, CDR2 YNNKEL (reference sequence). The CDR3 has 12 residues. Libraries were prepared by immunoSEQ multiplex PCR; TCRdb keeps only in-frame clonotypes and omits some of them. The data show around 140,000 clones, about nine tenths seen once. The chain employs TRBV3-1 (or the pseudogene TRBV3-2) and TRBJ1-1; D is uncertain. The sample consisted of blood. The sequence derives from a middle-aged man in good health. The chain's CDR3 is CASSPTRQATFF. DNA of the CDR3: TGTGCCAGCAGCCCCACCAGGCAGGCAACTTTCTTT.